This T cell receptor beta chain was recorded in a study of cytomegalovirus exposure and HLA in healthy donors. The overall study: Earlier sequencing of about 200 million T cells yielded 120 million or so unique TCR beta sequences. Study conclusions and caveats: In a later analysis, a missense DCLRE1C variant was linked to TCR beta V- and J-gene trimming. Most sequenced TCRs were rare (though some public TCRs occurred in many donors). The study flagged about 150 TCR beta chains as cytomegalovirus-associated.

As concerns this clone: Its antigen remains unidentified.

The study ran its PCR with 60 Vbeta and 13 Jbeta primers. TCRdb keeps only in-frame clones here, not all; method: immunoSEQ multiplex PCR. This table holds some 170,000 clones, 65% to 80% found once. V was pared by 5 bases and J by 3 bases, with 9 bases between. In germline, CDR1 is SGHTA, CDR2 FQGTGA. The CDR3 runs to 13 residues. Sequenced material: PBMCs. The source of this sequence is a man in his forties or fifties in good health and CMV-seronegative. The chain joins TRBV7-3 to TRBJ2-3; D might be TRBD1 (6 bases). This chain's CDR3 is CASSRGSTDTQYF. In DNA, the CDR3 is TGTGCCAGCAGCAGGGGGTCGACAGATACGCAGTATTTT.